This T cell receptor (beta chain) is drawn from a study of blood T cells in healthy people across ages. The authors ran a second PCR of about 6 to 12 cycles using a sample-barcoded 5' primer and a J-beta primer mix. TCRdb ran MiXCR on the 5' RACE reads and lists one entry per CDR3 protein. The sample holds roughly 1,500,000 distinct CDR3 sequences, about 31% seen once. In this sample, this clonotype turned up a few times. The CDR3 runs 14 residues. Between the trimmed V and J ends, which lost 2 bases and 5 bases, there was a span of 12 bases. Germline V lookup: CDR1 MNHNS, CDR2 SASEGT. The receptor's source is a woman in her twenties or thirties in good health. Sequencing was carried out using blood. The chain uses TRBV6-1 and TRBJ1-2; unclear D gene. The CDR3 loop reads CASSENGDGYGYTF. The CDR3 DNA reads as TGTGCCAGCAGTGAAAATGGGGATGGATATGGCTACACCTTC.